The 32 T cell receptor beta chains listed next were all sequenced from one sample in a study of vaccination effects on CD4 cells after COVID-19. No antigens are known for them. Sequencing was performed with immunoSEQ multiplex PCR; in TCRdb, only in-frame clones are kept and a portion is missing. The repertoire holds around 30,000 clones, with approximately 61% as singletons. Antigen-specific CD4+ T cells expanded by the ViraFEST assay with viral peptide pools were then sequenced. The culture ran for 10 days, and then CD4+ T cells were isolated. The sample consisted of CD4+ T cells from PBMCs cultured with HCoV-229E spike peptides, taken before COVID-19 vaccination. The receptors here all came from a human donor who received a COVID-19 vaccine.

Only a few counts were recorded for this clone. The rearrangement joins TRBV30 to TRBJ1-2; 8 positions match TRBD1. This CDR3 contains 10 residues. Germline CDR1 GTSNPN, CDR2 SVGIG (reference sequence). With 5 bases clipped from V and 7 bases from J, the junction kept 0 bases outside the gene matches. The CDR3 DNA follows: TGTGCCTGGGACAGGGGTGGCTACACCTTC. This translates into CAWDRGGYTF. The full variable domain, with the rest looked up from reference TRBV30 and TRBJ1-2, is SQTIHQWPATLVQPVGSPLSLECTVEGTSNPNLYWYRQAAGRGLQLLFYSVGIGQISSEVPQNLSASRPQDRQFILSSKKLLLSDSGFYLCAWDRGGYTFGSGTRLTVV.

J is TRBJ2-7 and V is TRBV6-1, with 9 nucleotides matching TRBD2. The CDR3 is 15 residues long. V was pared by 1 base and J by 3 bases, with 4 bases of the junction left unmatched. Germline CDR1 reads MNHNS; CDR2 reads SASEGT. Here the CDR3 reads CASSEEGSGSYEQYF. Written as DNA, the CDR3 is TGTGCCAGCAGTGAAGAGGGTAGCGGGAGCTACGAGCAGTACTTC.

The V call is TRBV28, the J call TRBJ1-5; D is perhaps TRBD1 (5 bases). Germline CDR1 and CDR2: MDHEN and SYDVKM. V lost 3 bases to trimming and J lost 12 bases, with 12 bases between them. This CDR3 has 12 amino acids. For the CDR3, the DNA is TGTGCCAGCAGTTTGGGGCTTTCCAACCAGCATTTT. This gives the protein CASSLGLSNQHF.

The chain's CDR3 is CASSEETDTQYF. The DNA of the CDR3 is TGTGCCAGCAGTGAAGAGACAGATACGCAGTATTTT. The chain uses TRBV25-1 and TRBJ2-3, with D unresolved. With 2 bases removed from V and 3 bases from J, the gap between germline ends came to 3 bases. The length of the CDR3 is 12 residues. Germline V gene data show CDR1 as MGHDK and CDR2 as SYGVNS.

The chain is built from TRBV19 and TRBJ1-3; D remains unclear. CDR1 LNHDA and CDR2 SQIVND come from the germline V gene (reference sequence). The CDR3 is made up of 13 amino acids. Trimming cost V 2 bases and J 7 bases, with 9 bases left between them. In nucleotides, the CDR3 is TGTGCCAGTAGTATAAGTTTGGGGAACACCATATATTTT. This sequence encodes CASSISLGNTIYF.

The chain uses TRBV2 and TRBJ2-3; TRBD2 matches 8 bases. This CDR3 contains 14 residues. Germline V gives CDR1 SNHLY, CDR2 FYNNEI. The V and J ends lost 5 bases and 0 bases, in that order; junction bases with no gene match: 1. CDR3 residues: CASSPSGSTDTQYF. Written as DNA, the CDR3 is TGTGCCAGCAGTCCTAGCGGGAGCACAGATACGCAGTATTTT.

This clone was observed a few times. This sequence joins TRBV5-4 and TRBJ2-7, with 9 bases aligning to TRBD2. This CDR3 region has 14 residues. V shed 4 bases and J 6 bases; nucleotides not matched to a gene: 8. CDR1 SGHNT and CDR2 YYREEE come from the germline V gene (reference sequence). CDR3 coding DNA: TGTGCCAGCAGCCCGGAGGGACTAGCTGCCGAGCAGTACTTC. This encodes CASSPEGLAAEQYF.

The chain has TRBV15 and TRBJ2-5; D is unclear. This CDR3 has 15 amino acids. V was cut by 0 bases and J by 2 bases, with 10 bases left in between. Germline CDR1 LNHNV, CDR2 YYDKDF (reference sequence). DNA for the CDR3: TGTGCCACCAGCAGAGATCGCTCTGTTCAAGAGACCCAGTACTTC. This codes for CATSRDRSVQETQYF.

The rearrangement links TRBV28 to TRBJ2-3, with D unresolved. This CDR3 is built from 12 residues. V lost 2 bases and J lost 3, with 3 bases in between. The V gene's germline CDR1 is MDHEN and CDR2 SYDVKM. CDR3 sequence: CASSLGTDTQYF. Written as DNA, the CDR3 is TGTGCCAGCAGTTTAGGGACAGATACGCAGTATTTT.

The chain has TRBV15 and TRBJ2-7; the D gene is possibly TRBD1 (5 bases). The V gene lost 0 bases and the J gene lost 0 bases, with 9 bases spanning the gap. This CDR3 has 15 amino acids. Germline lookup yields CDR1 LNHNV and CDR2 YYDKDF (reference sequence). CDR3 residues: CATSRDRTPSYEQYF. The DNA for the CDR3 is TGTGCCACCAGCAGAGATCGGACACCCTCCTACGAGCAGTACTTC.

V gene TRBV5-1 combines with J gene TRBJ2-7, with 7 bases aligning to TRBD1. This CDR3 comprises 16 residues. Germline V gene sequence: CDR1 SGHRS, CDR2 YFSETQ. Trimming cost V 3 bases and J 9 bases; bases outside gene matches: 18. CDR3 residues: CASSSAPQGVIRLQYF. The CDR3 DNA reads as TGCGCCAGCAGCTCTGCACCCCAGGGGGTAATTAGGCTGCAGTACTTC. The variable domain in full, with the rest retrieved from reference TRBV5-1 and TRBJ2-7, is KAGVTQTPRYLIKTRGQQVTLSCSPISGHRSVSWYQQTPGQGLQFLFEYFSETQRNKGNFPGRFSGRQFSNSRSEMNVSTLELGDSALYLCASSSAPQGVIRLQYFGPGTRLTVT.

V is TRBV6-6 and J is TRBJ1-1; 7 bases are a match to TRBD1. Trimming at V came to 5 bases and at J to 6 bases, leaving 6 bases not matched to a gene. Germline V CDR1 and CDR2: MNHNY, SVGAGI (reference sequence). The CDR3 consists of 13 residues. CDR3 region: CASSLTGASEAFF. CDR3 coding DNA: TGTGCCAGCAGTCTTACAGGGGCTTCTGAAGCTTTCTTT.

The V and J genes are TRBV6-4 and TRBJ2-3; 12 positions match TRBD2. Trimming took 4 bases from V and 4 from J; bases not matched to a gene: 0. The CDR3 consists of 14 residues. Looked up from germline, CDR1 is MRHNA and CDR2 is SNTAGT. Here the CDR3 DNA reads TGTGCCAGCAGTGGACTAGCGGGAGCAGATACGCAGTATTTT. As protein: CASSGLAGADTQYF.

The chain joins TRBV5-1 to TRBJ2-2, with D perhaps TRBD1 (6 bases). Trimming took off 2 bases at V and 4 bases at J, with 12 bases between the two ends. Per germline, CDR1 SGHRS and CDR2 YFSETQ. The CDR3 has 15 amino acids. CDR3: CASSFSGQGTGELFF. As DNA, the CDR3 is TGCGCCAGCAGCTTTTCGGGACAAGGCACCGGGGAGCTGTTTTTT.

V gene TRBV10-3 combines with J gene TRBJ2-1, with 9 bases aligning to TRBD2. There are 14 residues in the CDR3. Germline V gene lookup returns CDR1 ENHRY and CDR2 SYGVKD. V lost 10 bases to trimming and J lost 3 bases; unmatched junction nucleotides: 7. The CDR3 region has the DNA TGTGCCACCCTTAGCGGGGGCTTCTACAATGAGCAGTTCTTC. Encoded protein: CATLSGGFYNEQFF.

This clone has just a few counts. V and J are TRBV11-2 and TRBJ1-2; TRBD1 aligns across 10 bases. Germline V CDR1 and CDR2: SGHAT, FQNNGV. The CDR3 extends over 13 amino acids. V was clipped by 6 bases and J by 5 bases; unmatched bases: 3. The CDR3, as DNA: TGTGCCAGCAGACGGACAGGGGGATATGGCTACACCTTC. The encoded protein is CASRRTGGYGYTF.

The chain uses TRBV9 and TRBJ2-5, with 8 bases matching TRBD2. The CDR3 is 15 residues long. With V trimmed by 1 base and J by 1 base, 3 bases remained unmatched. Germline V gene lookup returns CDR1 SGDLS and CDR2 YYNGEE. The CDR3 protein is CASSVTGGIQETQYF. DNA of the CDR3: TGTGCCAGCAGCGTAACGGGGGGGATCCAAGAGACCCAGTACTTC.

This sequence joins TRBV10-3 and TRBJ1-6; the match to TRBD1 covers 7 bases. The V gene's germline CDR1 is ENHRY and CDR2 SYGVKD. The CDR3 is 14 amino acids. After removal of 5 bases from V and 4 bases from J, the junction contained 2 bases not matched to a gene. DNA for the CDR3: TGTGCCATCAGTTGGGACAGATATAATTCACCCCTCCACTTT. This encodes CAISWDRYNSPLHF.

The chain is built from TRBV5-1 and TRBJ1-1, with a tentative D call TRBD1 (5 bases). The germline V gene has CDR1 SGHRS and CDR2 YFSETQ. This CDR3 is built from 12 residues. With 7 bases removed from V and 6 bases from J, the gap between germline ends came to 13 bases. CDR3 DNA: TGCGCCAGCGGTCTGCAGGGATCTGAAGCTTTCTTT. It encodes CASGLQGSEAFF. The full variable domain, completed using reference TRBV5-1 and TRBJ1-1, is KAGVTQTPRYLIKTRGQQVTLSCSPISGHRSVSWYQQTPGQGLQFLFEYFSETQRNKGNFPGRFSGRQFSNSRSEMNVSTLELGDSALYLCASGLQGSEAFFGQGTRLTVV.

This clone occurred a few times. V usage is TRBV4-2 and J usage is TRBJ2-6; the D gene is possibly TRBD1 (6 bases). Trimming took 4 bases from V and 0 from J, leaving 10 bases between them. The germline gives CDR1 LGHNA, CDR2 YNFKEQ. CDR3 size: 16 residues. The CDR3 nucleotides read TGTGCCAGCAGCCTAGACAGGTCCTCTGGGGCCAACGTCCTGACTTTC. This gives the protein CASSLDRSSGANVLTF.

V usage is TRBV2 and J usage is TRBJ2-1; possibly TRBD2 for D (6 bases). The CDR3 runs to 14 residues. Looked up from germline, CDR1 is SNHLY and CDR2 is FYNNEI. Trimming left V 0 bases short and J 5 bases short, with 8 bases between. The DNA for the CDR3 is TGTGCCAGCAGTGAAGCGGGACTCAACAATGAGCAGTTCTTC. Translation gives CASSEAGLNNEQFF.

This clone came up a few times. CDR3 in DNA: TGTGCTAGTGGTTTGGTACGGGAGACCCAGTACTTC. Translating gives CASGLVRETQYF. V is TRBV12-5 and J is TRBJ2-5, with no clear D. This CDR3 is 12 amino acids long. V was pared by 0 bases and J by 5 bases, with 4 bases between. The V gene's germline CDR1 is LGHNT and CDR2 FRNRAP.

V and J are TRBV19 and TRBJ1-4; the D gene is possibly TRBD1 (6 bases). The ends were cut back, 5 bases at V and 7 bases at J, with 17 bases in the middle. The CDR3 has 15 amino acids. Germline V gene data show CDR1 as LNHDA and CDR2 as SQIVND (reference sequence). This chain's CDR3 is CASSRTQGFPEKLFF. CDR3 DNA sequence: TGTGCCAGTAGTCGAACGCAGGGGTTTCCTGAAAAACTGTTTTTT.

The chain is built from TRBV7-6 and TRBJ2-1; D is perhaps TRBD2 (7 bases). Germline V CDR1 and CDR2: SGHVS, FNYEAQ. This CDR3 has 16 residues. Deletions cut 4 bases from V and 7 bases from J, with 20 bases between. CDR3 coding DNA: TGTGCCAGCAGCTCCACCTACCTGGGGGGGCGTAATGAGCAGTTCTTC. Amino acids: CASSSTYLGGRNEQFF.

This sequence joins TRBV2 and TRBJ2-2, with a possible D match to TRBD1 (7 bases). Germline CDR1 and CDR2: SNHLY and FYNNEI. V lost 9 bases and J lost 3, with 11 bases in between. This CDR3 spans 13 amino acids. CDR3 DNA sequence: TGTGCCAGATCCAGGGGGGACACCGGGGAGCTGTTTTTT. This gives the protein CARSRGDTGELFF.

The rearrangement links TRBV6-5 to TRBJ1-1, with D tentatively TRBD1 (5 bases). This CDR3 has 13 amino acids. The V end was cut by 6 bases, the J end by 4 bases, with 12 bases between. Germline CDR1 reads MNHEY; CDR2 reads SVGAGI. The CDR3 is CASSSRRGTEAFF. CDR3 sequence (DNA): TGTGCCAGCAGCTCCCGAAGGGGCACTGAAGCTTTCTTT.

The chain's CDR3 is CASSSGGQANTGELFF. CDR3 bases: TGTGCCAGCAGCTCCGGGGGACAGGCGAACACCGGGGAGCTGTTTTTT. V and J are TRBV11-3 and TRBJ2-2, with 8 bases lining up with TRBD1. The trim removed 4 bases at V and 0 bases at J, leaving 4 bases unmatched. CDR3 length equals 16 residues. Germline V gene sequence: CDR1 SGHNT, CDR2 YENEEA. The full variable domain, its missing parts supplied by reference TRBV11-3 and TRBJ2-2, is EAGVVQSPRYKIIEKKQPVAFWCNPISGHNTLYWYLQNLGQGPELLIRYENEEAVDDSQLPKDRFSAERLKGVDSTLKIQPAELGDSAVYLCASSSGGQANTGELFFGEGSRLTVL.

The chain couples TRBV6-5 to TRBJ1-1, with 7 bases identical to TRBD1. From germline, CDR1 is MNHEY and CDR2 SVGAGI. Unmatched junction bases numbered 7, after V lost 5 bases and J lost 1 base. The CDR3 covers 15 residues. The DNA for the CDR3 is TGTGCCAGCAGTAAAACGACAGGGTGGAACACTGAAGCTTTCTTT. It codes for CASSKTTGWNTEAFF.

This clone appeared a single time. J is TRBJ2-1 and V is TRBV7-3, with 8 bases identical to TRBD1. After removal of 2 bases from V and 8 bases from J, the junction contained 11 bases not matched to a gene. This CDR3 has 16 amino acids. The germline gives CDR1 SGHTA, CDR2 FQGTGA. CDR3 DNA sequence: TGTGCCAGCAGCTTATCCCCCAGGGGGCGAGGAGATGAGCAGTTCTTC. Protein: CASSLSPRGRGDEQFF.

This chain links TRBV19 with TRBJ2-2; a weak D match, TRBD2 (7 bases). Trimming took 7 bases from V and 6 from J, leaving 18 bases between them. This CDR3 contains 15 residues. Germline CDR1 and CDR2: LNHDA and SQIVND (reference sequence). CDR3 in amino acids: CASTPRGRVPGELFF. CDR3 DNA sequence: TGTGCCAGTACCCCGAGGGGGAGGGTCCCCGGGGAGCTGTTTTTT.

This clone was observed a handful of times. The V call is TRBV6-6, the J call TRBJ1-5; tentative D call: TRBD1 (5 bases). CDR1 is MNHNY and CDR2 is SVGAGI in the germline V gene (reference sequence). CDR3 length: 16 residues. The V gene lost 0 bases and the J gene lost 4 bases, with 13 bases spanning the gap. CDR3 DNA: TGTGCCAGCAGTTACTCCGGGGGAGGACTGAATCAGCCCCAGCATTTT. Translation: CASSYSGGGLNQPQHF.

V is TRBV9 and J is TRBJ2-3; D is undetermined. The CDR3 runs 14 residues. V shed 6 bases and J shed 2 bases, with 13 bases lying between them. Germline values: CDR1 SGDLS, CDR2 YYNGEE. The CDR3 DNA follows: TGTGCCAGCACCCCCCCCGGGCCCACAGATACGCAGTATTTT. Its protein product is CASTPPGPTDTQYF.